A selection of T cell receptor beta chains follows, all from one sample in a study of radiotherapy plus CTLA-4 blockade in lung cancer. The table came from immunoSEQ multiplex PCR; TCRdb's copy has only in-frame clones and leaves some out. This sample has about 77,000 clones; roughly 74% occur once, and the top ten carry 8% to 10%. The sample here was peripheral blood, taken from a patient treated with radiotherapy plus ipilimumab. The receptor set was obtained from a human donor with non-small cell lung cancer whose response to radiotherapy plus ipilimumab could not be evaluated. Both conserved end residues are part of each CDR3. D genes are given only for firm matches. The size of a clone is reported for some rows only, either as once, few or many, or as a class for expanded clones.

cdr3_aa cdr3_nt j_call clone_size d_call v_call
CASRPDLWNYGYTF TGTGCCAGCAGGCCGGACTTATGGAACTATGGCTACACCTTC TRBJ1-2 NA NA TRBV6-1
CASSGGAGNQPQHF TGTGCCAGCAGTGGGGGCGCAGGCAATCAGCCCCAGCATTTT TRBJ1-5 NA NA TRBV27
CASSLGQGGFGYTF TGTGCCAGCAGCCTTGGACAGGGGGGATTTGGCTACACCTTC TRBJ1-2 NA TRBD1 TRBV2
CASSEWAGESYEQYF TGTGCCAGCAGTGAATGGGCGGGAGAGTCCTACGAGCAGTACTTC TRBJ2-7 NA TRBD2 TRBV6-1
CASSRWTAKLNYGYTF TGTGCCAGCAGCAGATGGACAGCGAAATTAAACTATGGCTACACCTTC TRBJ1-2 NA NA TRBV9
CASSYSGMNTEAFF TGCGCCAGCAGCTATTCAGGGATGAACACTGAAGCTTTCTTT TRBJ1-1 NA NA TRBV5-1
CASSSERTSTDTQYF TGCGCCAGCAGCTCGGAGCGGACTAGCACAGATACGCAGTATTTT TRBJ2-3 NA NA TRBV5-1
CASSLDRTGAFF TGTGCCAGCAGCTTAGACAGGACCGGCGCTTTCTTT TRBJ1-1 few NA TRBV5-6
CASSEWEGKNYGYTF TGTGCCAGCAGTGAGTGGGAGGGGAAAAACTATGGCTACACCTTC TRBJ1-2 NA NA TRBV6-4
CASRQGPLGTQYF TGTGCCAGCCGTCAGGGGCCGCTAGGGACCCAGTACTTC TRBJ2-5 few NA TRBV27
CASSAAGVMNTEAFF TGTGCCAGCAGCGCGGCCGGGGTTATGAACACTGAAGCTTTCTTT TRBJ1-1 once NA TRBV9
CASSLGTGPTGIREQYF TGTGCCAGCAGCTTAGGGACAGGGCCCACTGGGATACGTGAGCAGTACTTC TRBJ2-7 few TRBD1 TRBV7-2
CASSYSHRGMGETQYF TGTGCCAGCAGTTACTCCCATCGGGGGATGGGGGAGACCCAGTACTTC TRBJ2-5 NA NA TRBV6-5
CASSQGQGGYNEQFF TGTGCCAGCAGCCAGGGACAGGGGGGGTACAATGAGCAGTTCTTC TRBJ2-1 NA TRBD1 TRBV7-7
CASSLQESWRAFF TGTGCCAGCAGCTTGCAGGAATCGTGGAGGGCTTTCTTT TRBJ1-1 NA NA TRBV7-9
CAWGPGLAGNEQYF TGTGCCTGGGGTCCTGGACTAGCGGGGAACGAGCAGTACTTC TRBJ2-7 NA TRBD2 TRBV30
CASSYGLAGSWEQYF TGTGCCAGCAGCTACGGACTAGCGGGTAGTTGGGAGCAGTACTTC TRBJ2-7 NA TRBD2 TRBV7-2
CASSLQGMGANVLTF TGTGCCAGCAGCTTGCAGGGTATGGGGGCCAACGTCCTGACTTTC TRBJ2-6 NA NA TRBV7-3
CASSLDRDGYGYTF TGTGCCAGCAGCCTGGACAGGGACGGGTATGGCTACACCTTC TRBJ1-2 NA TRBD1 TRBV9
CASSPYGTGSLSTEAFF TGCGCCAGCAGCCCGTACGGGACAGGGTCGTTGAGCACTGAAGCTTTCTTT TRBJ1-1 NA TRBD1 TRBV4-3
CASSVATGFSYEQYF TGTGCCAGCAGCGTAGCAACAGGGTTTTCCTACGAGCAGTACTTC TRBJ2-7 NA NA TRBV9
CASTTGHYSSYEQYF TGTGCCAGCACCACGGGACATTATAGCTCCTACGAGCAGTACTTC TRBJ2-7 NA NA TRBV6-5